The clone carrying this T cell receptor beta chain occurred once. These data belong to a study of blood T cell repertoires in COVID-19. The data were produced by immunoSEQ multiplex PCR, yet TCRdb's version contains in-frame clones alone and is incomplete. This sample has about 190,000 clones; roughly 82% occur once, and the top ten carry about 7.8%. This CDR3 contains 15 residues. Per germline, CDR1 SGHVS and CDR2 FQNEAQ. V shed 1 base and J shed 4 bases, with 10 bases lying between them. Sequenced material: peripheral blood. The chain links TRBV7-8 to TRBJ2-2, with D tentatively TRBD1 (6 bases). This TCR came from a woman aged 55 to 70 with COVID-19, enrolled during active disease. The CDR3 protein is CASSLVQGSTGELFF. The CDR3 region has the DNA TGTGCCAGCAGCTTAGTACAGGGAAGCACCGGGGAGCTGTTTTTT.